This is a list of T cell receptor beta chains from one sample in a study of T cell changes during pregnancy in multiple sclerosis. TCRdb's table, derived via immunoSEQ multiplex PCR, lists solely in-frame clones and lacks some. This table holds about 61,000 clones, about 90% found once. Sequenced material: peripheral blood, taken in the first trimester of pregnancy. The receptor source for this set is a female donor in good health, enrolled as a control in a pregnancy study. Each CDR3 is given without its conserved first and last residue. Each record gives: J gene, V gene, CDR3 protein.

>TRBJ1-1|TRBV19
ASTSGQGKGTEAF
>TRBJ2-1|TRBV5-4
ASSFGGYSSYNEQF
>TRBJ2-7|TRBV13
ASSLGLGEQY
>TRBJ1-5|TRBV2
ASSEAVRRQPQH
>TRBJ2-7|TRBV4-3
ASSQVVGTGFYEQY
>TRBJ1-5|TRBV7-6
ASSPEANPGEPQH
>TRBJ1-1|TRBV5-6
ASSLGQGET
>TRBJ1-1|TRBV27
ASSPLYNTEAF
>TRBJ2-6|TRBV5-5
ASSSTGTDPPGANVLT
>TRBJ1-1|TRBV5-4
ATRDRVNTEAF
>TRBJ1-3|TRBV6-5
ASTYSRGGTGNTIY
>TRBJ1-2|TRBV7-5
ARSLDRDRNYGYT
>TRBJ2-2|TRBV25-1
ASSDSDRGSNTGELF
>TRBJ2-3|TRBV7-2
ASSLEGRGTDTQY
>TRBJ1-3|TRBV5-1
ASSLEPGKGNTIY
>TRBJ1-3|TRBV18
ASSPLSTEPSSGNTIY
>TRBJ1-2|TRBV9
ASSVDVGVYRARDSNYGYT
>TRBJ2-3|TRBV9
ASSLYRDSTDTQY